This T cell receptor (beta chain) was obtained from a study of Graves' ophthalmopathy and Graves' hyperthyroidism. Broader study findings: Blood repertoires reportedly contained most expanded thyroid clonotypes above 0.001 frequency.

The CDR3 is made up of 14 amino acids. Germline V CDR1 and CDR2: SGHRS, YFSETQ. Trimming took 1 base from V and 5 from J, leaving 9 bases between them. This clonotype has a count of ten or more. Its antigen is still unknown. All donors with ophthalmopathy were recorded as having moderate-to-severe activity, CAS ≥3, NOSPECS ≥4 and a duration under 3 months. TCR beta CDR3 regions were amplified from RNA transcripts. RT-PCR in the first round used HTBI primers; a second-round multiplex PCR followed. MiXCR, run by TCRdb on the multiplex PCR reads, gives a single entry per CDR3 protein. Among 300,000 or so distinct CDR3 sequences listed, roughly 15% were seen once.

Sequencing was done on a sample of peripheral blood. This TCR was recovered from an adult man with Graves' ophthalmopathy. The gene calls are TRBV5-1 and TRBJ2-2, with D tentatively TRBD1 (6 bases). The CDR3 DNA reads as TGCGCCAGCAGCTTGACAGGGTGGACCGGGGAGCTGTTTTTT. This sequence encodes CASSLTGWTGELFF.